This TCR beta chain derives from a study of blood T cell repertoires in COVID-19. For the study at large: From T cells, B-cell-depleted T cells, or PBMCs came the material, which was cDNA or gDNA.

Grouping used clinical history reported by participants in a survey and questionnaire. Two consecutive negative NP/OP PCR tests, clearance, or resolved symptoms defined Cohort 3 recovery. CDR1 and CDR2 (germline): SGHTA, FQGTGA. The V segment lost 4 bases and the J segment 8 bases; nucleotides outside the gene matches: 9. CDR3 length: 15 amino acids. In the source study's methods: Estimation of nucleated cell counts relied on the amplification of reference gene primers. Using immunoSEQ multiplex PCR, the repertoire was profiled, and TCRdb retains in-frame clones only, with some absent. That table supplies the V and J calls and clone size; D and trimming were determined from the DNA. The data show about 300,000 clones, around nine tenths seen once.

This clonotype was obtained from a woman in her 30s who had recovered from COVID-19. Sequencing was carried out using PBMCs or T cells enriched from blood (not recorded which). The chain joins TRBV7-3 to TRBJ2-1, with TRBD2 matching over 9 bases. CDR3 DNA: TGTGCCAGCAGCTCCCTAGCGGGGAGTACCCATGAGCAGTTCTTC. It codes for CASSSLAGSTHEQFF.